These 17 T cell receptor beta chains share one sample of origin, sequenced in a study of blood T cell repertoires in COVID-19. TCRdb's copy holds only in-frame clones and misses some; the assay was immunoSEQ multiplex PCR. The sample holds 260,000 or so clones, over 75% seen once. Sequenced: peripheral blood. The receptors stem from a human donor in a cohort sampled during active COVID-19.

The rearrangement joins TRBV4-1 to TRBJ2-7; the D gene is possibly TRBD2 (6 bases). Germline V gives CDR1 MGHRA, CDR2 YSYEKL. CDR3 length: 15 amino acids. V lost 1 base to trimming and J lost 1 base, with 11 bases between them. CDR3 loop: CASSQGASASYEQYF. Written as DNA, the CDR3 is TGCGCCAGCAGCCAAGGGGCTAGCGCGTCCTACGAGCAGTACTTC.

The DNA for the CDR3 is TGCGCCAGCAGCCCTACAGGGGTAAATCAGCCCCAGCATTTT. This encodes CASSPTGVNQPQHF. The chain recombines TRBV5-1 with TRBJ1-5; 7 bases match TRBD1. This CDR3 comprises 14 residues. Germline values: CDR1 SGHRS, CDR2 YFSETQ. Unmatched junction bases numbered 5, after V lost 4 bases and J lost 4 bases.

The V call is TRBV29-1, the J call TRBJ1-1; the D is unclear. This CDR3 has 14 amino acids. Germline CDR1 reads SQVTM; CDR2 reads ANQGSEA. Trimming left V 6 bases short and J 4 bases short, with 18 bases between. The CDR3 nucleotides read TGCAGCGTCGACCGGGGAAGGTTCGGCACTGAAGCTTTCTTT. Protein product: CSVDRGRFGTEAFF.

The rearrangement joins TRBV14 to TRBJ2-5, with TRBD1 matching over 7 bases. The CDR3 consists of 16 residues. CDR1 SGHDN and CDR2 FVKESK come from the germline V gene. V gave up 1 base and J gave up 5 bases; unmatched junction bases: 10. The CDR3 reads CASSQVKGAISETQYF. The CDR3 DNA sequence: TGTGCCAGCAGCCAAGTCAAGGGGGCAATCTCGGAGACCCAGTACTTC.

As DNA, the CDR3 is TGCGCCAGCAGCTTGCGGGAGGTGAACACTGAAGCTTTCTTT. Protein sequence: CASSLREVNTEAFF. The chain uses TRBV5-1 and TRBJ1-1; D uncertain. V was clipped by 1 base and J by 0 bases, with 7 bases between them. The CDR3 is made up of 14 amino acids. Germline V CDR1 and CDR2: SGHRS, YFSETQ. The entire variable domain, with the rest obtained from reference TRBV5-1 and TRBJ1-1, is as follows: KAGVTQTPRYLIKTRGQQVTLSCSPISGHRSVSWYQQTPGQGLQFLFEYFSETQRNKGNFPGRFSGRQFSNSRSEMNVSTLELGDSALYLCASSLREVNTEAFFGQGTRLTVV.

The rearrangement joins TRBV4-2 to TRBJ2-5, with TRBD2 identical over 16 bases. J was trimmed by 4 bases and V by 0 bases; bases with no gene match: 11. The CDR3 runs 20 residues. The germline gives CDR1 LGHNA, CDR2 YNFKEQ. CDR3 DNA sequence: TGTGCCAGCAGCCAAGACCCGGGACTAGCGGGAGGGAACAGGCGAGAGACCCAGTACTTC. This sequence encodes CASSQDPGLAGGNRRETQYF.

The gene calls are TRBV5-1 and TRBJ1-4; D remains ambiguous. This CDR3 is built from 14 residues. Germline V gene data show CDR1 as SGHRS and CDR2 as YFSETQ. V was pared by 5 bases and J by 3 bases, with 11 bases between. The CDR3 sequence is CASRSQPANEKLFF. CDR3 sequence (DNA): TGCGCCAGCAGGTCTCAACCGGCTAATGAAAAACTGTTTTTT.

The chain uses TRBV28 and TRBJ2-2; 10 nucleotides align to TRBD2. CDR3 length: 14 amino acids. Germline V gene data show CDR1 as MDHEN and CDR2 as SYDVKM. V shed 7 bases and J 3 bases; nucleotides not matched to a gene: 2. This CDR3 is CASKTSGDTGELFF. The CDR3 bases are TGTGCCAGCAAAACTAGCGGGGACACCGGGGAGCTGTTTTTT.

This clone has only one observation. The chain is built from TRBV19 and TRBJ2-7, with a tentative D call TRBD1 (5 bases). The CDR3 runs 14 residues. Germline V gene lookup returns CDR1 LNHDA and CDR2 SQIVND (reference sequence). V dropped 3 bases and J dropped 2 bases, with 11 bases sitting between them. The DNA for the CDR3 is TGTGCCAGTAGTATCTCAGGGATCGCCTACGAGCAGTACTTC. The encoded protein is CASSISGIAYEQYF.

This chain links TRBV7-8 with TRBJ2-2; D gene unclear. CDR3 size: 14 residues. The germline CDR1 and CDR2 sequences are SGHVS and FQNEAQ. V gave up 3 bases and J gave up 1 base, with 6 bases separating them. The CDR3 here is CASSFAENTGELFF. Written as DNA, the CDR3 is TGTGCCAGCAGCTTTGCAGAGAACACCGGGGAGCTGTTTTTT.

The V and J genes are TRBV7-9 and TRBJ1-4; 7 nucleotides agree with TRBD1. Germline V gene lookup returns CDR1 SEHNR and CDR2 FQNEAQ (reference sequence). V shed 5 bases and J 7 bases; nucleotides not matched to a gene: 7. There are 14 residues in the CDR3. The CDR3 DNA is TGTGCCAGCAGCCGGGGACAGTTAGGTGAAAAACTGTTTTTT. Translated: CASSRGQLGEKLFF.

The gene calls are TRBV2 and TRBJ2-1, with D perhaps TRBD2 (5 bases). Germline V gene lookup returns CDR1 SNHLY and CDR2 FYNNEI. CDR3 length equals 13 residues. V lost 4 bases to trimming and J lost 7 bases, with 11 bases between them. CDR3 region: CASSGVRGNEQFF. DNA for the CDR3: TGTGCCAGCAGTGGGGTTCGGGGTAATGAGCAGTTCTTC.

The chain combines TRBV11-2 with TRBJ2-7; a weak D match, TRBD1 (6 bases). The CDR3 consists of 13 residues. Germline CDR1 is SGHAT and CDR2 is FQNNGV. The V end was cut by 4 bases, the J end by 0 bases, with 7 bases between. As DNA, the CDR3 is TGTGCCAGCAGCTGGGACACCTCCTACGAGCAGTACTTC. Encoded protein: CASSWDTSYEQYF.

In this sample, this clone turned up once. The DNA is left out, because the CDR3 cannot be placed on it with certainty; the CDR3 is given as TCRdb lists it. The chain combines TRBV21-1 with TRBJ2-6; the D call TRBD2 from the table was never checked on the DNA. TRBV21-1 is an annotated pseudogene. The CDR3 adds up to 20 amino acids, both ends counted. The CDR3 sequence is CASSRGGTPPFASGANVLTF.

The rearrangement uses TRBV28 and TRBJ1-2; D gene ambiguous. Germline CDR1 and CDR2: MDHEN and SYDVKM. V gave up 3 bases and J gave up 2 bases, with 7 bases separating them. This CDR3 comprises 13 residues. The DNA for the CDR3 is TGTGCCAGCAGTTTTCGACTGAACTATGGCTACACCTTC. Translated, it gives CASSFRLNYGYTF.

The rearrangement joins TRBV18 to TRBJ2-3, with 12 bases that match TRBD2. V trimming: 1 base; J trimming: 1 base; junction bases outside the gene matches: 3. CDR1 and CDR2 from the germline V gene are KGHSH and LQKENI. The CDR3 covers 17 residues. CDR3 sequence reads: CASSPQRLAGGTDTQYF. Here the CDR3 DNA reads TGTGCCAGCTCACCACAAAGACTAGCGGGAGGCACAGATACGCAGTATTTT. Using reference TRBV18 and TRBJ2-3 for the parts outside the CDR3, the full variable domain is NAGVMQNPRHLVRRRGQEARLRCSPMKGHSHVYWYRQLPEEGLKFMVYLQKENIIDESGMPKERFSAEFPKEGPSILRIQQVVRGDSAAYFCASSPQRLAGGTDTQYFGPGTRLTVL.

V gene TRBV7-8 combines with J gene TRBJ2-1, with TRBD2 matching over 10 bases. V shed 5 bases and J 2 bases; nucleotides not matched to a gene: 12. Germline V gives CDR1 SGHVS, CDR2 FQNEAQ. This CDR3 comprises 18 residues. The CDR3 sequence: CASSTQSTSGYTYNEQFF. CDR3 in DNA: TGTGCCAGCAGCACCCAATCGACTAGCGGGTATACCTACAATGAGCAGTTCTTC.